Described below is a single T cell receptor beta chain sequence and its context. Assay used: immunoSEQ multiplex PCR; TCRdb lists only in-frame clones, some missing. The sample has 100,000 to 150,000 clones; around 87% are singletons. The data were taken from a study of control samples from healthy donors and cancer patients. V dropped 2 bases and J dropped 11; count of bases not matched to a gene: 3. CDR1 MDHEN and CDR2 SYDVKM come from the germline V gene. The CDR3 is 12 amino acids. The chain links TRBV28 to TRBJ1-1; 9 positions agree with TRBD1. This clonotype originated in a man aged 60 to 75 in good health. Sequences were obtained from blood. CDR3 loop: CASSLGDRGAFF. Written as DNA, the CDR3 is TGTGCCAGCAGTTTAGGCGACAGGGGGGCTTTCTTT.